A single TCR beta chain is shown here with its context. What it binds is not known. The conserved final phenylalanine or tryptophan is absent from the CDR3, which likely points to a read error. V lost 3 bases and J lost 7; bases outside the gene matches: 5. This CDR3 region has 15 residues. Per the germline V gene, CDR1 is LGHNA and CDR2 is YNFKEQ. One entry per CDR3 protein, called by TCRdb with MiXCR from the 5' RACE reads. The sample shows roughly 1.6 million distinct CDR3 sequences, about 31% of them seen only once. The data were obtained in a study of identical twins. Overall study results and limits: These conclusions were based on statistical analysis (cross-sectional, not following the same donors).

The donor group consisted entirely of healthy Caucasians. The chain has TRBV4-2 and TRBJ2-1; 11 bases line up with TRBD2. The sample comprised cord blood. This TCR was recovered from a newborn girl in good health. In DNA form, the CDR3 reads TGTGCCAGCAGCCAGACTAGCGGGGCTTATAATGAGCAGTTCGTC. As protein: CASSQTSGAYNEQFV.